This TCR beta chain was sequenced for a study of T cell changes during pregnancy in multiple sclerosis. The data were produced by immunoSEQ multiplex PCR, yet TCRdb's version contains in-frame clones alone and is incomplete. The table shows 90,000 to 95,000 clones, with 90% to 95% occurring only once. The starting material was peripheral blood, obtained in the third trimester of pregnancy. This receptor was obtained from a female donor with multiple sclerosis, enrolled in a pregnancy study.

CDR3 nucleotides: TGTGCCTGGAGTACTTTAGGGGGAGAAGAGACCCAGTACTTC. Its translation is CAWSTLGGEETQYF. The genes are TRBV30 and TRBJ2-5, with D perhaps TRBD1 (6 bases). V was trimmed by 2 bases and J by 3 bases, leaving 13 bases between them. The germline V gene encodes CDR1 GTSNPN and CDR2 SVGIG (reference sequence). This CDR3 comprises 14 residues.